A single sample gave rise to the 3 T cell receptor beta chains below, sequenced in a study of OX40 agonist ivuxolimab in advanced cancers. Produced via immunoSEQ multiplex PCR; TCRdb's table is partial and in-frame only. The sample shows 81,000 or so clones, approximately 90% of them seen only once. This material consisted of CD4+ or CD8+ T cells sorted from blood, taken in a trial of the OX40 agonist ivuxolimab. The receptors were sampled from an adult with an advanced solid tumor such as melanoma, head and neck, liver or kidney cancer.

The chain employs TRBV6-5 and TRBJ2-7, with 8 bases that match TRBD1. Germline V gene sequence: CDR1 MNHEY, CDR2 SVGAGI. The CDR3 is 14 amino acids. With V trimmed by 6 bases and J by 4 bases, 8 bases remained unmatched. This chain's CDR3 is CASRKQGAGYEQYF. The CDR3 DNA reads as TGTGCCAGCAGAAAGCAGGGGGCAGGATACGAGCAGTACTTC.

The chain combines TRBV7-6 with TRBJ1-3; perhaps TRBD1 as D (5 bases). The CDR3 contains 17 residues. Germline CDR1 SGHVS, CDR2 FNYEAQ. The germline V and J ends were trimmed by 1 base and 0 bases, with 13 bases remaining between them. CDR3: CASSLGGLYVSGNTIYF. CDR3 nucleotides: TGTGCCAGCAGCTTAGGGGGACTGTACGTCTCTGGAAACACCATATATTTT.

This clone has a handful of counts. V gene TRBV5-6 combines with J gene TRBJ1-2, with D perhaps matching TRBD1 (5 bases). CDR3 size: 13 residues. CDR1 and CDR2 (germline): SGHDT, YYEEEE. V lost 0 bases and J lost 7, with 10 bases in between. CDR3 bases: TGTGCCAGCAGCTTGGTGGGGGTTGGTGGCTACACCTTC. Encoded protein: CASSLVGVGGYTF.